This record looks at one T cell receptor (beta chain) sequence and its context. These data come from a study of blood T cell repertoires in COVID-19. At the level of the study: The samples span acute and convalescent COVID-19 from the United States, Italy and Spain. Sources were T cells, B-cell-depleted T cells, or PBMCs; the material itself was cDNA or gDNA.

Authors' methods: Estimation of nucleated cell counts relied on the amplification of reference gene primers. Sequenced by immunoSEQ multiplex PCR; TCRdb stores in-frame clones only, minus some. V, J and clone size are taken as reported in that table, and D and trimming were inferred from the DNA itself. Of 55,000 or so clones in the sample, 90% were seen once. This CDR3 comprises 14 residues. CDR1 and CDR2 (germline): MNHEY, SVGAGI. V gave up 6 bases and J gave up 2 bases; unmatched junction bases: 6. Input material: peripheral blood. The chain uses TRBV6-5 and TRBJ1-2; TRBD1 matches 7 bases. The TCR comes from a man aged 35-49 years with acute or convalescent COVID-19. CDR3 coding DNA: TGTGCCAGCAGGGGGTCAGGGGGGAACTATGGCTACACCTTC. Amino acid sequence: CASRGSGGNYGYTF.